This T cell receptor (beta chain) comes out of a study of blood T cell repertoires in COVID-19. Whole-study context: Samples came from the United States, Italy and Spain, spanning acute and convalescent COVID-19. T cells, B-cell-depleted T cells, or PBMCs provided the cDNA or gDNA that served as material.

Original data processing: Cell counts per sample came from amplifying reference gene primers. Repertoires were generated with immunoSEQ multiplex PCR, while TCRdb's copy carries only in-frame clones and drops some. Clonal size and the V and J genes are those of that table, whereas D and trimming came from the DNA. This sample yields 75,000 to 100,000 clones, of which 77% are seen a single time; approximately 10% belongs to the top ten. Germline assignment: CDR1 MNHEY and CDR2 SMNVEV (reference sequence). This CDR3 contains 16 residues. V lost 0 bases and J lost 5, with 16 bases in between. The sequencing sample was made of peripheral blood. The TCR comes from a woman aged 80 or older with acute or convalescent COVID-19. The rearrangement joins TRBV27 to TRBJ1-1; D not resolved. CDR3 sequence: CASSLSEGLVMTEAFF. CDR3 DNA sequence: TGTGCCAGCAGTTTATCAGAGGGATTGGTTATGACTGAAGCTTTCTTT.